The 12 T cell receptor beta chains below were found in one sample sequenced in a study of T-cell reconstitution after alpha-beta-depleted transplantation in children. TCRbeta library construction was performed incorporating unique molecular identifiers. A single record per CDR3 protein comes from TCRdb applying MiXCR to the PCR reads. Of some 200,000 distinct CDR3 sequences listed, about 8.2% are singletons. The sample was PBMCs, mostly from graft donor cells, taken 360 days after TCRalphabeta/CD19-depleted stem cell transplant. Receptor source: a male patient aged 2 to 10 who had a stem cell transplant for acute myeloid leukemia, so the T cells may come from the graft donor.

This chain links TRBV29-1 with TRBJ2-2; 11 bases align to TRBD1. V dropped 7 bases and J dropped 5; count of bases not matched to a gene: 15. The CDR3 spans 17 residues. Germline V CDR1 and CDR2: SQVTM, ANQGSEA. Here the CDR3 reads CSAGGRLRDRGTGELFF. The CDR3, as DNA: TGCAGCGCGGGGGGGCGACTCCGGGACAGGGGGACCGGGGAGCTGTTTTTT.

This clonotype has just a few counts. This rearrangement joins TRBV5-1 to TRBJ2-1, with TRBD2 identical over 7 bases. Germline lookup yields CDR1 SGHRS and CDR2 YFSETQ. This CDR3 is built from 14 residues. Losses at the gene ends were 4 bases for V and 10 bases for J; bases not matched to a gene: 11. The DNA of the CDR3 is TGCGCCAGCAGCCTGAACGCGGGAGACCTCGAGCAGTTCTTC. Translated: CASSLNAGDLEQFF.

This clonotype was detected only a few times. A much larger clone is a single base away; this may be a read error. The CDR3 DNA follows: TGTGCCAGCAGCTTGATCTATGGCTACACCTTC. It encodes CASSLIYGYTF. The chain combines TRBV5-5 with TRBJ1-2; the D is unclear. Trimming left V 1 base short and J 4 bases short, with 2 bases between. Germline assignment: CDR1 SGHKS and CDR2 YYEKEE (reference sequence). The CDR3 spans 11 residues. Full variable domain (rest looked up from reference TRBV5-5 and TRBJ1-2): DAGVTQSPTHLIKTRGQQVTLRCSPISGHKSVSWYQQVLGQGPQFIFQYYEKEERGRGNFPDRFSARQFPNYSSELNVNALLLGDSALYLCASSLIYGYTFGSGTRLTVV.

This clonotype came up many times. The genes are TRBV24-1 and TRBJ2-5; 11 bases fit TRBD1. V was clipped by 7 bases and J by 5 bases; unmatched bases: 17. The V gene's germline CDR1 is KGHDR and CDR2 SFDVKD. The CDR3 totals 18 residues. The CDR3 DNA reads TGTGCCACCAGGACCATTGGGACAGGGGGTTCCGCAACGGAGACCCAGTACTTC. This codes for CATRTIGTGGSATETQYF.

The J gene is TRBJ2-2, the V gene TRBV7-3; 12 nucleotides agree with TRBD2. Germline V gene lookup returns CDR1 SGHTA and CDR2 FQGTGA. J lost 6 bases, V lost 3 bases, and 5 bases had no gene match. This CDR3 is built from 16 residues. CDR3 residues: CASSLPTSGSSGELFF. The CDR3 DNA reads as TGTGCCAGCAGCTTGCCGACTAGCGGGAGTTCCGGGGAGCTGTTTTTT.

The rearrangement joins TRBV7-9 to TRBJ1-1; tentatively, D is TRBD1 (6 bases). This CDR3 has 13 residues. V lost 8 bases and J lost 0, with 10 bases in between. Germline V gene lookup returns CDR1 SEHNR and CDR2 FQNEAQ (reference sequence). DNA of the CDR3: TGTGCCAGCCATGGACAGCTGAACACTGAAGCTTTCTTT. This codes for CASHGQLNTEAFF.

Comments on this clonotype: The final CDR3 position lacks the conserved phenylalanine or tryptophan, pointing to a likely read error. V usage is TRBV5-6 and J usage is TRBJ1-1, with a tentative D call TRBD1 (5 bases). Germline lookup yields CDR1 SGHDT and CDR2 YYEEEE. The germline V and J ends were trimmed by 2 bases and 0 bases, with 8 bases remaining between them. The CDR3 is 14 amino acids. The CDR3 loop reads CASSLGAMNTEAFC. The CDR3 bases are TGTGCCAGCAGCTTAGGGGCAATGAACACTGAAGCTTTCTGT.

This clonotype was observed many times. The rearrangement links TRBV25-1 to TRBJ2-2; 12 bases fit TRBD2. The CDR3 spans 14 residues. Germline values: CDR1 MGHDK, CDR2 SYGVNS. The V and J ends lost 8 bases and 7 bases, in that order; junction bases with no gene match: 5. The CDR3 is CASRLAGDVGELFF. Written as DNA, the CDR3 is TGTGCCAGCCGACTAGCGGGAGATGTCGGGGAGCTGTTTTTT.

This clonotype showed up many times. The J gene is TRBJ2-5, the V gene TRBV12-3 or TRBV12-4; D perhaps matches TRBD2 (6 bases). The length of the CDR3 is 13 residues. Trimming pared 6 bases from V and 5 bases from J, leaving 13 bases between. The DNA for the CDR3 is TGTGCCAGCAGCCGTATAGCGGAGGAGACCCAGTACTTC. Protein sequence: CASSRIAEETQYF.

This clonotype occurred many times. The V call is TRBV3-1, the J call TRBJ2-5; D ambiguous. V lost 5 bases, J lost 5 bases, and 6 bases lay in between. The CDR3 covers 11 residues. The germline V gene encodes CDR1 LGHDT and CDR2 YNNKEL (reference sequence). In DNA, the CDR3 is TGTGCCAGCAGCTCTTGGGAGACCCAGTACTTC. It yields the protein CASSSWETQYF.

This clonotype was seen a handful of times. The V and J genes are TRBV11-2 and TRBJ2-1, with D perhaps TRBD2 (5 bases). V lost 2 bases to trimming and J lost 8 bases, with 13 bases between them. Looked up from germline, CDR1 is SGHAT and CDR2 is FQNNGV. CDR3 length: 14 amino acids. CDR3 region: CASSLILGSYEQFF. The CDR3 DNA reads TGTGCCAGCAGCTTAATCTTGGGGAGCTATGAGCAGTTCTTC.

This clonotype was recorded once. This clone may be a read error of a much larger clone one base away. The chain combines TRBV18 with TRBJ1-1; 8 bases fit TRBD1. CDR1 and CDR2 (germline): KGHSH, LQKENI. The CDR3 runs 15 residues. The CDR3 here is CAISRIQGEDTEAFF. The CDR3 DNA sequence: TGTGCCATCTCACGTATACAGGGGGAGGACACTGAAGCTTTCTTT.